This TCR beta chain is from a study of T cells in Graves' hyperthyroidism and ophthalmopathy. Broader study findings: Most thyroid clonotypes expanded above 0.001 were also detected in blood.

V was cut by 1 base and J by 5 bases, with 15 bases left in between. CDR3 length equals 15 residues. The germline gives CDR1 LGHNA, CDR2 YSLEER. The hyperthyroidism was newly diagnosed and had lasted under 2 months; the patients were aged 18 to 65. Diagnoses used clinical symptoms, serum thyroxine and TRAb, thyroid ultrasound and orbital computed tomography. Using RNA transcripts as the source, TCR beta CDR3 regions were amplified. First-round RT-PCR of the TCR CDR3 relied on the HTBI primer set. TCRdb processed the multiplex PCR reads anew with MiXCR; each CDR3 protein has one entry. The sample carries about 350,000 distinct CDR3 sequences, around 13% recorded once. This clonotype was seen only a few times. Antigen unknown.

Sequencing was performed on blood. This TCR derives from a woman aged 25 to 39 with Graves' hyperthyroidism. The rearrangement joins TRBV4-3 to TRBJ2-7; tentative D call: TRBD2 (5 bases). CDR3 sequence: CASSQAGRTRDEQYF. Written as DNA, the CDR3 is TGCGCCAGCAGCCAAGCTGGGAGAACCCGGGACGAGCAGTACTTC.